This entry lists 18 T cell receptor beta chains sequenced from one sample in a study of T cell changes during pregnancy in multiple sclerosis. The table came from immunoSEQ multiplex PCR; TCRdb's copy has only in-frame clones and leaves some out. The sample shows some 38,000 clones, around 90% of them seen only once. Sequenced here: CD4+ T cells from peripheral blood mononuclear cells, sampled in the second trimester of pregnancy. These receptors came from a female donor with multiple sclerosis, enrolled in a pregnancy study.

V gene TRBV9 combines with J gene TRBJ2-4; 13 bases align to TRBD2. This CDR3 spans 14 amino acids. V was clipped by 4 bases and J by 8 bases; unmatched bases: 3. Germline loops: CDR1 SGDLS, CDR2 YYNGEE. The CDR3 DNA reads TGTGCCAGCAGCCCGGGACTAGCGGGACACATTCAGTACTTC. Protein: CASSPGLAGHIQYF.

The rearrangement joins TRBV12-5 to TRBJ1-5; D is possibly TRBD1 (6 bases). Trimming stripped 0 bases from V and 1 base from J, with 10 bases between. The CDR3 totals 16 residues. The germline gives CDR1 LGHNT, CDR2 FRNRAP. CDR3 region: CASGLVVQGSNQPQHF. CDR3 bases: TGTGCTAGTGGTTTGGTAGTTCAGGGGAGCAATCAGCCCCAGCATTTT.

The chain joins TRBV18 to TRBJ2-7, with 10 nucleotides matching TRBD1. The trim removed 3 bases at V and 7 bases at J, leaving 3 bases unmatched. The CDR3 covers 13 residues. The germline V gene encodes CDR1 KGHSH and CDR2 LQKENI. CDR3 sequence reads: CASSPGTGVEQYF. The CDR3 DNA sequence: TGTGCCAGCTCACCCGGGACAGGGGTTGAGCAGTACTTC. The full variable domain, its missing parts supplied by reference TRBV18 and TRBJ2-7, is NAGVMQNPRHLVRRRGQEARLRCSPMKGHSHVYWYRQLPEEGLKFMVYLQKENIIDESGMPKERFSAEFPKEGPSILRIQQVVRGDSAAYFCASSPGTGVEQYFGPGTRLTVT.

The chain combines TRBV11-3 with TRBJ2-3; 10 bases agree with TRBD1. The V segment lost 5 bases and the J segment 6 bases; nucleotides outside the gene matches: 8. Per the germline V gene, CDR1 is SGHNT and CDR2 is YENEEA. The CDR3 sequence is 15 residues long. The CDR3 here is CASSPGQGLRDTQYF. In DNA form, the CDR3 reads TGTGCCAGCAGCCCGGGACAGGGGTTGAGGGATACGCAGTATTTT.

The chain links TRBV19 to TRBJ2-1; 11 bases agree with TRBD2. With V trimmed by 0 bases and J by 6 bases, 7 bases remained unmatched. Germline loops: CDR1 LNHDA, CDR2 SQIVND (reference sequence). The CDR3 sequence is 17 residues long. CDR3 loop: CASSIDRGLAGGNEQFF. The CDR3 DNA sequence: TGTGCCAGTAGTATAGATCGAGGGCTAGCGGGAGGCAATGAGCAGTTCTTC.

Details on this clone: Germline and junction disagree at one end, which may indicate a read error. The rearrangement uses TRBV5-5 and TRBJ1-5; 9 bases agree with TRBD1. This CDR3 spans 15 amino acids. The germline gives CDR1 SGHKS, CDR2 YYEKEE (reference sequence). DNA of the CDR3: TGTGCCAGCAGCGCACATACAGGGGGCAACCAGCCCCAGCATTTT. It encodes CASSAHTGGNQPQHF. The full variable domain, rest sourced from reference TRBV5-5 and TRBJ1-5, is DAGVTQSPTHLIKTRGQQVTLRCSPISGHKSVSWYQQVLGQGPQFIFQYYEKEERGRGNFPDRFSARQFPNYSSELNVNALLLGDSALYLCASSAHTGGNQPQHFGDGTRLSIL.

This sequence joins TRBV30 and TRBJ2-1, with 12 bases lining up with TRBD2. The junction had 15 bases not matched to a gene; V was cut back by 3 bases and J by 0 bases. The CDR3 is made up of 20 amino acids. Germline loops: CDR1 GTSNPN, CDR2 SVGIG (reference sequence). The CDR3 is CAWRPTGARTSGISYNEQFF. The CDR3 DNA is TGTGCCTGGAGGCCCACAGGGGCTAGGACTAGCGGGATCTCCTACAATGAGCAGTTCTTC.

The chain has TRBV4-1 and TRBJ2-3; a weak D match, TRBD2 (5 bases). Germline CDR1 MGHRA, CDR2 YSYEKL. The CDR3 has 13 amino acids. The V gene lost 0 bases and the J gene lost 7 bases, with 8 bases spanning the gap. CDR3 in DNA: TGCGCCAGCAGCCAAGAGGGAGTTCATACGCAGTATTTT. Encoded protein: CASSQEGVHTQYF.

This chain uses TRBV13 with TRBJ2-3; 13 nucleotides match TRBD2. CDR1 and CDR2 (germline): PRHDT, FYEKMQ (reference sequence). Trimming at V came to 6 bases and at J to 4 bases, leaving 10 bases not matched to a gene. The CDR3 has 17 amino acids. CDR3 protein: CASRLLAGGPKSDTQYF. CDR3 coding DNA: TGTGCCAGCAGACTACTAGCGGGAGGGCCAAAGTCAGATACGCAGTATTTT.

The gene calls are TRBV27 and TRBJ2-2; 9 positions agree with TRBD1. CDR3 length: 16 amino acids. V lost 2 bases, J lost 3 bases, and 4 bases stayed unmatched. CDR1 and CDR2 from the germline V gene are MNHEY and SMNVEV (reference sequence). CDR3 nucleotide sequence: TGTGCCAGCAGTTTAAGGACAGGGGCTGACACCGGGGAGCTGTTTTTT. This gives the protein CASSLRTGADTGELFF.

The chain has TRBV28 and TRBJ2-7; D is unresolved. The ends were cut back, 1 base at V and 1 base at J, with 8 bases in the middle. The germline V gene encodes CDR1 MDHEN and CDR2 SYDVKM. The CDR3 is 14 amino acids. The CDR3 is CASSLSRKSYEQYF. The CDR3, as DNA: TGTGCCAGCAGTTTATCCAGGAAATCCTACGAGCAGTACTTC.

The rearrangement uses TRBV14 and TRBJ2-7; weak D call: TRBD1 (5 bases). The CDR3 runs 17 residues. The germline V and J ends were trimmed by 2 bases and 2 bases, with 19 bases remaining between them. The germline V gene has CDR1 SGHDN and CDR2 FVKESK. The CDR3 nucleotides read TGTGCCAGCAGCCAACTCCCACCGAGTCACAGGCCCTACGAGCAGTACTTC. It yields the protein CASSQLPPSHRPYEQYF.

The J gene is TRBJ2-5, the V gene TRBV5-8, with a tentative D call TRBD2 (5 bases). Trimming took 3 bases from V and 7 from J, leaving 19 bases between them. The CDR3 spans 15 residues. Germline V CDR1 and CDR2: SGHTS, YDEGEE. This chain's CDR3 is CASSSDLTALGTQYF. CDR3 nucleotides: TGTGCCAGCAGCTCGGACTTAACCGCCCTAGGGACCCAGTACTTC.

The rearrangement joins TRBV7-2 to TRBJ2-1, with TRBD2 identical over 7 bases. The CDR3 is 13 residues long. V dropped 1 base and J dropped 12; count of bases not matched to a gene: 6. Germline V gene data show CDR1 as SGHTA and CDR2 as FQGNSA. CDR3 region: CASSLGLSGGQFF. The CDR3 region has the DNA TGTGCCAGCAGCTTAGGCCTTTCGGGGGGGCAGTTCTTC. Full variable domain (missing parts from reference TRBV7-2 and TRBJ2-1): GAGVSQSPSNKVTEKGKDVELRCDPISGHTALYWYRQSLGQGLEFLIYFQGNSAPDKSGLPSDRFSAERTGGSVSTLTIQRTQQEDSAVYLCASSLGLSGGQFFGPGTRLTVL.

The chain combines TRBV5-1 with TRBJ2-5; 9 bases map to TRBD2. The junction had 14 bases not matched to a gene; V was cut back by 0 bases and J by 5 bases. Germline CDR1 is SGHRS and CDR2 is YFSETQ. This CDR3 comprises 18 residues. This CDR3 is CASSLGYSVAGVAETQYF. In nucleotides, the CDR3 is TGCGCCAGCAGCTTGGGATACTCAGTAGCGGGAGTTGCGGAGACCCAGTACTTC.

The chain combines TRBV7-8 with TRBJ2-6; D might be TRBD2 (6 bases). The CDR3 extends over 17 amino acids. V was pared by 2 bases and J by 0 bases, with 11 bases between. Germline V gene data show CDR1 as SGHVS and CDR2 as FQNEAQ. This CDR3 is CASSLTAGSSGANVLTF. The DNA for the CDR3 is TGTGCCAGCAGCTTAACTGCCGGGAGCTCTGGGGCCAACGTCCTGACTTTC.

This rearrangement joins TRBV19 to TRBJ2-1; D may be TRBD1 (5 bases). V lost 5 bases and J 1 base, leaving 15 bases between the germline ends. The CDR3 is made up of 16 amino acids. Germline assignment: CDR1 LNHDA and CDR2 SQIVND (reference sequence). The CDR3 region has the DNA TGTGCCAGTAGTTCCCGCGTAGGGGCGTCCTACAATGAGCAGTTCTTC. It is translated as CASSSRVGASYNEQFF.

This clone was seen a single time. This chain connects TRBV27 to TRBJ1-3; 7 nucleotides agree with TRBD1. After removal of 3 bases from V and 3 bases from J, the junction contained 11 bases not matched to a gene. This CDR3 region has 17 residues. Germline V gives CDR1 MNHEY, CDR2 SMNVEV (reference sequence). This CDR3 reads CASSLSIDRANGNTIYF. The DNA for the CDR3 is TGTGCCAGCAGTTTGTCGATAGACAGGGCCAATGGAAACACCATATATTTT.